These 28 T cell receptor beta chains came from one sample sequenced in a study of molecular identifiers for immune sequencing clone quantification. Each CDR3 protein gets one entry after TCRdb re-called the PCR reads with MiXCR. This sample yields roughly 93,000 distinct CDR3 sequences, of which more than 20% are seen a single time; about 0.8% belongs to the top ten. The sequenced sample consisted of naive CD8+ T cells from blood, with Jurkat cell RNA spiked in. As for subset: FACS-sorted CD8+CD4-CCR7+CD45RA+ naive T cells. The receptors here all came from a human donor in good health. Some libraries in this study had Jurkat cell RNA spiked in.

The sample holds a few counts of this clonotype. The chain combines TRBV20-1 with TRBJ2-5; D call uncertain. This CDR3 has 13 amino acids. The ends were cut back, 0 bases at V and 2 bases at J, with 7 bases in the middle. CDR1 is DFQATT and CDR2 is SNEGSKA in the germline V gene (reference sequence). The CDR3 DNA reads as TGCAGTGCTAGAGATGAGCAACAAGAGACCCAGTACTTC. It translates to CSARDEQQETQYF.

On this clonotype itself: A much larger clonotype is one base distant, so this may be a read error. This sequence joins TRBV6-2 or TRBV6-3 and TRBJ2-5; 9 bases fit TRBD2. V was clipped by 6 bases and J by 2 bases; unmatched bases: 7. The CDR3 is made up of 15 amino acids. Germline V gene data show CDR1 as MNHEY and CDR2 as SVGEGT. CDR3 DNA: TGTGCCAGCAGCACATGGACTAGCGATCAAGAGACCCAGTACTTC. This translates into CASSTWTSDQETQYF.

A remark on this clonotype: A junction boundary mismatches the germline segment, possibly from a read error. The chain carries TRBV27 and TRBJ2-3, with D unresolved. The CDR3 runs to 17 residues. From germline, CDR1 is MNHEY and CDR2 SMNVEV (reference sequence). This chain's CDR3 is CAGRPLDMVSVTDAQYF. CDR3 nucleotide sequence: TGTGCCGGCAGACCCCTTGATATGGTTTCGGTAACAGATGCGCAGTATTTT.

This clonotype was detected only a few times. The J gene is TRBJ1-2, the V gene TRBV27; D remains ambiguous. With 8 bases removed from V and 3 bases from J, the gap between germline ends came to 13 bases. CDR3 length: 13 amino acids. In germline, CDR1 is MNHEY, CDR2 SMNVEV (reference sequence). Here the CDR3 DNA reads TGTGCCAGCTCGCATGGCCAAGACTATGGCTACACCTTC. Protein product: CASSHGQDYGYTF.

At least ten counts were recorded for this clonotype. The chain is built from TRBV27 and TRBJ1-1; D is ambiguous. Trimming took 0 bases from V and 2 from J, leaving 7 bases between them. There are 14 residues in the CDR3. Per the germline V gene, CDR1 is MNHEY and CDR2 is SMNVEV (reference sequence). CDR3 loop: CASSLSTINTEAFF. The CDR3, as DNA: TGTGCCAGCAGTTTATCCACGATTAACACTGAAGCTTTCTTT.

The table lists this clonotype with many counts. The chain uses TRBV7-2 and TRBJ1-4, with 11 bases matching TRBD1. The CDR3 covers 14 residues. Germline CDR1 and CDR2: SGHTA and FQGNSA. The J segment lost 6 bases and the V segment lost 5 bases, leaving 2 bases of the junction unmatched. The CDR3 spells CASSRTGGYEKLFF. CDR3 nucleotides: TGTGCCAGCAGCAGGACAGGGGGCTATGAAAAACTGTTTTTT.

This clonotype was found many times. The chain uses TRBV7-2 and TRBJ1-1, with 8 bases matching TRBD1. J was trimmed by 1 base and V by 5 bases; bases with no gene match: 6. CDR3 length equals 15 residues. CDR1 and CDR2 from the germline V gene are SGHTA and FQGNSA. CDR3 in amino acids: CASSPEDRANTEAFF. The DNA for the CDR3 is TGTGCCAGCAGCCCCGAGGACAGGGCGAACACTGAAGCTTTCTTT.

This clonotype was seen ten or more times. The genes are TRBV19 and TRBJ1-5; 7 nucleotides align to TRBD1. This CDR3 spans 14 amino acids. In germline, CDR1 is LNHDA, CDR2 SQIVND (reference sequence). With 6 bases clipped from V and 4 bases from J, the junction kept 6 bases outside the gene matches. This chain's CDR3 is CASSWGQKNQPQHF. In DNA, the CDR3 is TGTGCCAGTAGCTGGGGACAGAAGAATCAGCCCCAGCATTTT.

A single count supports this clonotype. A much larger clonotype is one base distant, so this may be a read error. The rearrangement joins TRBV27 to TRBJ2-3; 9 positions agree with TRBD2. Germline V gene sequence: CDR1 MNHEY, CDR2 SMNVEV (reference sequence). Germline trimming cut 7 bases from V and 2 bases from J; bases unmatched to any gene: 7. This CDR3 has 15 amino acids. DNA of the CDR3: TGTGCCAGCAATAGAGGCGGGAGGGCCACAGATACGCAGTATTTT. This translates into CASNRGGRATDTQYF.

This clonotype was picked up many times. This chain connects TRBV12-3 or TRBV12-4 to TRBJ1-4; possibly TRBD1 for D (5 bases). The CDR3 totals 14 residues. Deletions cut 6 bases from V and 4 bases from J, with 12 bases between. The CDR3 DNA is TGTGCCAGCAGGAACCCAGGGAGTAATGAAAAACTGTTTTTT. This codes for CASRNPGSNEKLFF.

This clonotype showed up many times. The CDR3 bases are TGTGCCAGCAGTTGGGGGGGTGAAGCTTTCTTT. Translated: CASSWGGEAFF. The rearrangement uses TRBV6-5 and TRBJ1-1; tentative D call: TRBD1 (5 bases). The CDR3 has 11 residues. Trimming shortened V by 4 bases and J by 7 bases, and 7 bases separated the two germline ends. The germline gives CDR1 MNHEY, CDR2 SVGAGI.

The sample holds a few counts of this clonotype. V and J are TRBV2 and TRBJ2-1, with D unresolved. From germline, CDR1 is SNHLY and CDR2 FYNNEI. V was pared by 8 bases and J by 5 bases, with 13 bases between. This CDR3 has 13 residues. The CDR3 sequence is CASLRAPHNEQFF. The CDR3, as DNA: TGTGCCAGCCTACGGGCGCCGCACAATGAGCAGTTCTTC.

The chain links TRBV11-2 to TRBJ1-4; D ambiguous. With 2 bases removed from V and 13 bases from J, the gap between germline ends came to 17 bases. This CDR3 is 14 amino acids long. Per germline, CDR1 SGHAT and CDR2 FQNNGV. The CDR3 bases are TGTGCCAGCAGCTTATTAGGGCGGAGTGACGGACTGTTTTTT. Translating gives CASSLLGRSDGLFF.

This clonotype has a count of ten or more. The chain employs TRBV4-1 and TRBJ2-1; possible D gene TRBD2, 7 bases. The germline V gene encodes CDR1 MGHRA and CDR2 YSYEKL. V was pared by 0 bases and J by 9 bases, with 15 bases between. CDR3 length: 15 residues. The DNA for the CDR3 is TGCGCCAGCAGCCAAGATTCGTGGGGGGGCGGTGAGCAGTTCTTC. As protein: CASSQDSWGGGEQFF.

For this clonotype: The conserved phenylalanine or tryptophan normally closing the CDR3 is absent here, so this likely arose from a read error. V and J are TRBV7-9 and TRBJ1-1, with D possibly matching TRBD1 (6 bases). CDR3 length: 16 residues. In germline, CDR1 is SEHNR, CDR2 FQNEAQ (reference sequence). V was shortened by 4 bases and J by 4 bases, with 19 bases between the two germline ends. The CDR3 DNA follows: TGTGCCAGCAGCTCTGGCCAGACGGACAGTTGCACTGAAGCTTTCTTA. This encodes CASSSGQTDSCTEAFL.

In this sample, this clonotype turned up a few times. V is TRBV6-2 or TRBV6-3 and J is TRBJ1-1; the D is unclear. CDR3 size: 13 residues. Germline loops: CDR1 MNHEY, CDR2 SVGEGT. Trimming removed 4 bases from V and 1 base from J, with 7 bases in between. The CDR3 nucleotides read TGTGCCAGCAGTTCTACACAGAACACTGAAGCTTTCTTT. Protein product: CASSSTQNTEAFF.

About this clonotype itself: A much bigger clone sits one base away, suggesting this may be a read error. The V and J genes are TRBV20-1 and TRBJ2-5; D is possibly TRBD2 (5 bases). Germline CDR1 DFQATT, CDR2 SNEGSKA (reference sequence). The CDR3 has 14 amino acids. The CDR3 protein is CSGELGEYQATQYF. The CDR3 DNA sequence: TGCAGTGGAGAACTCGGGGAGTACCAAGCGACCCAGTACTTC.

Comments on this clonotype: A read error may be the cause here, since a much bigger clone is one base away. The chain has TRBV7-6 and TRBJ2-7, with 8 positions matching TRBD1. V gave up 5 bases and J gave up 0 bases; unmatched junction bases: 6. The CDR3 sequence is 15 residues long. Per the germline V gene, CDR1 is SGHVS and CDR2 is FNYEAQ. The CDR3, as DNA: TGTGCCAGCAGCCCGAAGACAGGGGACTCCTACGAGCAGTACTTC. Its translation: CASSPKTGDSYEQYF.

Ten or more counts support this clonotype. CDR3 loop: CASSPMDSPLHF. The DNA of the CDR3 is TGCGCCAGCAGTCCGATGGATTCACCCCTCCACTTT. The chain is built from TRBV4-1 and TRBJ1-6; D ambiguous. V was pared by 6 bases and J by 8 bases, with 8 bases between. The CDR3 length is 12 residues. CDR1 is MGHRA, CDR2 YSYEKL, per germline.

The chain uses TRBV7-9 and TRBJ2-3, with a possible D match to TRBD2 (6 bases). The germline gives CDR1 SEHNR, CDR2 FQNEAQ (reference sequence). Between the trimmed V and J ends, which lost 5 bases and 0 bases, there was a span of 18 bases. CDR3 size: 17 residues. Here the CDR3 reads CASSLLVGGSSTDTQYF. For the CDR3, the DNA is TGTGCCAGCAGCCTACTAGTGGGAGGCTCGAGCACAGATACGCAGTATTTT.

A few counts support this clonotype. The CDR3: CASSPEGAADTQYF. The CDR3 bases are TGTGCCAGCAGCCCAGAGGGGGCAGCAGATACGCAGTATTTT. This rearrangement joins TRBV7-3 to TRBJ2-3; 7 bases align to TRBD1. The germline CDR1 and CDR2 sequences are SGHTA and FQGTGA. The CDR3 contains 14 residues. The junction had 6 bases not matched to a gene; V was cut back by 5 bases and J by 4 bases. Together with reference TRBV7-3 and TRBJ2-3, the CDR3 gives the full variable domain: GAGVSQTPSNKVTEKGKYVELRCDPISGHTALYWYRQSLGQGPEFLIYFQGTGAADDSGLPNDRFFAVRPEGSVSTLKIQRTERGDSAVYLCASSPEGAADTQYFGPGTRLTVL.

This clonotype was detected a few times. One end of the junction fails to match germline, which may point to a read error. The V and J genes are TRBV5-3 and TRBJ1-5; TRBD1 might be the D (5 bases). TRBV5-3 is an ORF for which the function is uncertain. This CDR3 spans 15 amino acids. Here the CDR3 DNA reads TGTGCCAGCAGCTTGGGTCAGGGTGAGGGTCAGCCCCAGCATTTT. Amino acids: CASSLGQGEGQPQHF.

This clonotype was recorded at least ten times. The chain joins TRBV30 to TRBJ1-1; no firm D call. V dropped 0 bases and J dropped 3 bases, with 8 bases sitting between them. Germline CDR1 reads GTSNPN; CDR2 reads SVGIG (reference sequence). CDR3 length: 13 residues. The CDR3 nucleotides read TGTGCCTGGAGTGTCTTGAGGTACACTGAAGCTTTCTTT. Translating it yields CAWSVLRYTEAFF.

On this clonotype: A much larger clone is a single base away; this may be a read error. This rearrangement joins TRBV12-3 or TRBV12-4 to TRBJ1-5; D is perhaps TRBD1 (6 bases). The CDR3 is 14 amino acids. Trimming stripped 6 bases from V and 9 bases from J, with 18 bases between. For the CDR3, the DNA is TGTGCCAGCAGACCCGGGGGCTCCTATCGGCCCCAGCATTTT. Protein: CASRPGGSYRPQHF.

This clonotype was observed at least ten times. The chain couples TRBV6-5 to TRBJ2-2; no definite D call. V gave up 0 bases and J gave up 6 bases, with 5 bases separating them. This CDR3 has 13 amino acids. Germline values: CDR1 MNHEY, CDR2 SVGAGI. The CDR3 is CASSYSMAGELFF. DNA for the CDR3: TGTGCCAGCAGTTACTCGATGGCCGGGGAGCTGTTTTTT.

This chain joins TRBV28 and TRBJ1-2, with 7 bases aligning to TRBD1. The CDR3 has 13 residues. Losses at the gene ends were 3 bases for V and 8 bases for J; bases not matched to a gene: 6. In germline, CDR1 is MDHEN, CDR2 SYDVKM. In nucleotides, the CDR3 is TGTGCCAGCAGTTTCAGGGGGGCAGGAGGCTACACCTTC. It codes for CASSFRGAGGYTF.

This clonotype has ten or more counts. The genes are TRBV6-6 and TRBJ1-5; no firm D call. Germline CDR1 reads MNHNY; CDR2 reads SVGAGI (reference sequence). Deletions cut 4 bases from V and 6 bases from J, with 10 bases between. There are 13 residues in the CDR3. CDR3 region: CASSSPGRQPQHF. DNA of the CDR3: TGTGCCAGCAGTTCCCCGGGCCGTCAGCCCCAGCATTTT.

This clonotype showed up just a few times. The CDR3 DNA reads as TGTGCCAGCAGCTTATGGGAATATCTTGAAGCTTTCTTT. Its protein is CASSLWEYLEAFF. J is TRBJ1-1 and V is TRBV7-2; no reliable D call. V lost 2 bases and J lost 7, with 11 bases in between. The germline CDR1 and CDR2 sequences are SGHTA and FQGNSA. There are 13 residues in the CDR3.